The 14 T cell receptor beta chains below were found in one sample sequenced in a study of blood T cell repertoires in COVID-19. Libraries were prepared by immunoSEQ multiplex PCR; TCRdb keeps only in-frame clonotypes and omits some of them. This sample yields under 150,000 clones, of which more than 75% are seen a single time; approximately 5% belongs to the top ten. The sample taken for sequencing was peripheral blood. These receptor sequences come from a woman between 50 and 59 years old with acute or convalescent COVID-19.

This clone has a handful of counts. V usage is TRBV19 and J usage is TRBJ1-6; 8 bases align to TRBD1. This CDR3 has 14 amino acids. Per germline, CDR1 LNHDA and CDR2 SQIVND (reference sequence). V lost 5 bases to trimming and J lost 10 bases; unmatched junction nucleotides: 7. This chain's CDR3 is CASSPGQGLSPLHF. CDR3 nucleotides: TGTGCCAGTAGTCCCGGACAGGGTTTATCACCCCTCCACTTT.

The rearrangement links TRBV5-1 to TRBJ1-2; possibly TRBD1 for D (5 bases). Germline V CDR1 and CDR2: SGHRS, YFSETQ. V lost 4 bases and J lost 2, with 18 bases in between. CDR3 length equals 16 residues. As DNA, the CDR3 is TGCGCCAGCAGCCGAGGATCCCCGGGGGAGAACTATGGCTACACCTTC. Translated: CASSRGSPGENYGYTF.

V is TRBV19 and J is TRBJ1-6; TRBD1 is a possible D gene (6 bases). V lost 3 bases to trimming and J lost 10 bases, with 22 bases between them. Germline CDR1 reads LNHDA; CDR2 reads SQIVND (reference sequence). The CDR3 consists of 17 residues. The CDR3 coding sequence is TGTGCCAGTAGTATGGAAGGACAGAGTAGGTTCGGCTCACCCCTCCACTTT. As protein: CASSMEGQSRFGSPLHF.

Only one count was recorded for this clone. The rearrangement uses TRBV7-9 and TRBJ1-5, with unresolved D. Germline CDR1 and CDR2: SEHNR and FQNEAQ (reference sequence). The germline V and J ends were trimmed by 5 bases and 0 bases, with 20 bases remaining between them. The CDR3 extends over 18 amino acids. The CDR3 bases are TGTGCCAGCAGCCTCTTGAGGAGGAAGGTTGGTAGCAATCAGCCCCAGCATTTT. As protein: CASSLLRRKVGSNQPQHF.

A few counts support this clone. This chain connects TRBV7-9 to TRBJ2-5, with 8 bases aligning to TRBD2. Trimming at V came to 1 base and at J to 0 bases, leaving 7 bases not matched to a gene. CDR3 length: 17 amino acids. CDR1 SEHNR and CDR2 FQNEAQ come from the germline V gene (reference sequence). CDR3 in amino acids: CASSLGSGALYQETQYF. The CDR3 DNA reads TGTGCCAGCAGCTTAGGTAGCGGGGCTTTGTACCAAGAGACCCAGTACTTC.

This chain joins TRBV7-9 and TRBJ2-7; 13 nucleotides line up with TRBD2. After removal of 5 bases from V and 6 bases from J, the junction contained 4 bases not matched to a gene. Per germline, CDR1 SEHNR and CDR2 FQNEAQ (reference sequence). The length of the CDR3 is 14 residues. CDR3 sequence: CASSRTSGGSEQYF. Written as DNA, the CDR3 is TGTGCCAGCAGCCGGACTAGCGGGGGAAGCGAGCAGTACTTC.

V usage is TRBV5-1 and J usage is TRBJ1-1; possibly TRBD1 for D (5 bases). The CDR3 extends over 14 amino acids. CDR1 SGHRS and CDR2 YFSETQ come from the germline V gene. Trimming stripped 0 bases from V and 5 bases from J, with 11 bases between. The CDR3, as DNA: TGCGCCAGCAGCTTGGTCGATGGGGGGACTGAAGCTTTCTTT. Translation gives CASSLVDGGTEAFF.

In its sample, this clone was seen a few times. This chain links TRBV12-3 or TRBV12-4 with TRBJ1-1; D unresolved. The CDR3 totals 12 residues. Trimming cost V 8 bases and J 6 bases, with 13 bases left between them. The CDR3 coding sequence is TGTGCCAGCGTCCTTACGGGGTCTGAAGCTTTCTTT. Translating it yields CASVLTGSEAFF.

The V and J genes are TRBV10-2 and TRBJ1-5, with 7 positions matching TRBD1. Per the germline V gene, CDR1 is WSHSY and CDR2 is SAAADI. V was clipped by 0 bases and J by 5 bases; unmatched bases: 4. The CDR3 extends over 15 amino acids. This CDR3 is CASSESETGYQPQHF. The CDR3 nucleotides are TGCGCCAGCAGTGAGTCAGAGACAGGGTATCAGCCCCAGCATTTT.

This chain joins TRBV4-2 and TRBJ1-2; no definite D call. Germline V gene lookup returns CDR1 LGHNA and CDR2 YNFKEQ. This CDR3 is 16 amino acids long. V was shortened by 0 bases and J by 4 bases, with 15 bases between the two germline ends. CDR3 DNA: TGTGCCAGCAGCCAAGAGTCGGTCAGGCCCTCCTATGGCTACACCTTC. Protein product: CASSQESVRPSYGYTF.

The V and J genes are TRBV15 and TRBJ1-3, with a weak D call TRBD1 (5 bases). Germline V gives CDR1 LNHNV, CDR2 YYDKDF (reference sequence). This CDR3 has 15 amino acids. Deletions cut 0 bases from V and 8 bases from J, with 14 bases between. The CDR3 nucleotides are TGTGCCACCAGCAGAGATAGGGTAGGGGAGGACACCATATATTTT. Translation gives CATSRDRVGEDTIYF.

The chain uses TRBV13 and TRBJ2-7; 12 bases map to TRBD2. The trim removed 5 bases at V and 0 bases at J, leaving 14 bases unmatched. This CDR3 region has 19 residues. CDR1 is PRHDT, CDR2 FYEKMQ, per germline (reference sequence). CDR3 in DNA: TGTGCCAGCAGCAGGGAGGGACTAGCGGGCGAAACCCTCTCCTACGAGCAGTACTTC. Translation: CASSREGLAGETLSYEQYF.

The rearrangement uses TRBV5-1 and TRBJ2-3; 7 bases match TRBD1. V was pared by 4 bases and J by 2 bases, with 4 bases of the junction left unmatched. The CDR3 has 14 residues. Germline CDR1 and CDR2: SGHRS and YFSETQ. This chain's CDR3 is CASSKGQTTDTQYF. The CDR3 DNA is TGCGCCAGCAGCAAGGGACAGACCACAGATACGCAGTATTTT.

The J gene is TRBJ2-1, the V gene TRBV30; D possibly corresponds to TRBD2 (6 bases). The CDR3 runs to 15 residues. V was shortened by 5 bases and J by 4 bases, with 18 bases between the two germline ends. From germline, CDR1 is GTSNPN and CDR2 SVGIG (reference sequence). The CDR3 spells CAWQQRGFRYNEQFF. The CDR3 coding sequence is TGTGCCTGGCAGCAACGGGGGTTCAGGTACAATGAGCAGTTCTTC. The whole variable domain, remainder taken from reference TRBV30 and TRBJ2-1, is SQTIHQWPATLVQPVGSPLSLECTVEGTSNPNLYWYRQAAGRGLQLLFYSVGIGQISSEVPQNLSASRPQDRQFILSSKKLLLSDSGFYLCAWQQRGFRYNEQFFGPGTRLTVL.